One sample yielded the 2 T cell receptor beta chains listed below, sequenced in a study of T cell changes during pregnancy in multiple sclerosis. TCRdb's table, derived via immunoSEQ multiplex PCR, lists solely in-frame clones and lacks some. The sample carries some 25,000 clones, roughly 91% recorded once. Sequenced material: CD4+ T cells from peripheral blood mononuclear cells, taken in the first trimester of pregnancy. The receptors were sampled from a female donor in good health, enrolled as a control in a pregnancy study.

CDR3 protein: CASSLVTGAFGYGYTF. CDR3 nucleotide sequence: TGTGCCAGCAGCTTGGTCACAGGGGCCTTCGGGTATGGCTACACCTTC. This chain links TRBV5-5 with TRBJ1-2, with 7 bases that match TRBD1. The CDR3 consists of 16 residues. Germline assignment: CDR1 SGHKS and CDR2 YYEKEE (reference sequence). V dropped 0 bases and J dropped 5; count of bases not matched to a gene: 10.

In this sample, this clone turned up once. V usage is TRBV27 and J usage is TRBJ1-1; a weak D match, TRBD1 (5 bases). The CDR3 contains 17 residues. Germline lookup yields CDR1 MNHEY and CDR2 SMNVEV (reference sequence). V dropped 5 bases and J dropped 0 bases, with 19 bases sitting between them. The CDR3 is CASSPRGAVTLNTEAFF. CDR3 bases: TGTGCCAGCAGTCCCCGCGGGGCCGTAACTCTGAACACTGAAGCTTTCTTT.